A selection of T cell receptor beta chains follows, all from one sample in a study of CD8 T cells in Susac syndrome. MiXCR, applied by TCRdb to the immunoSEQ multiplex PCR reads, yields one record per CDR3 protein. The table shows approximately 190,000 distinct CDR3 sequences, with 95% occurring only once. Sequenced: CD8+ T cells from PBMCs. Every receptor here comes from a human donor with Susac syndrome. Each CDR3 is given with its conserved first and last residue. The D gene is left open where the match is weak. The size of a clone is reported for some rows only, either as once, few or many, or as a class for expanded clones.

V,J,D,size,DNA,CDR3
TRBV7-6,TRBJ2-7,-,-,TGTGCCAGCAGCCCACAAACGGGATTTGGGTACGAGCAGTACTTC,CASSPQTGFGYEQYF
TRBV14,TRBJ2-2,TRBD2,-,TGTGCCAGCAGCCAATGGGCTAGCGGGTTGAACACCGGGGAGCTGTTTTTT,CASSQWASGLNTGELFF
TRBV7-9,TRBJ2-1,-,few,TGTGCCAGCAGCCCGCGGGATCTCTACAATGAGCAGTTCTTC,CASSPRDLYNEQFF
TRBV3-1,TRBJ2-6,TRBD1,-,TGTGCCAGCAGGCCTGGAGCAGGGGGCTTTGGGGCCAACGTCCTGACTTTC,CASRPGAGGFGANVLTF
TRBV29-1,TRBJ2-7,-,-,TGCAGCGGGGGGGCGCAGGTCGGGACCGAGCAGTACTTC,CSGGAQVGTEQYF
TRBV27,TRBJ1-5,TRBD1,-,TGTGCCAGCAGTCCACTCCCGGAGGGGGCAAATCAGCCCCAGCATTTT,CASSPLPEGANQPQHF
TRBV3-1,TRBJ2-1,-,-,TGTGCCAGCAGCCAAGAGACCTACAATGAGCAGTTCTTC,CASSQETYNEQFF
TRBV23-1,TRBJ2-7,-,-,TGCGCCAGTTGGTCTGGAGAGCAGTACTTC,CASWSGEQYF
TRBV11-3,TRBJ2-1,TRBD1,-,TGTGCCAGCAGTCAATCCTGGGGACAGGGGGGGCATGAGCAGTTCTTC,CASSQSWGQGGHEQFF
TRBV9,TRBJ2-7,TRBD1,once,TGTGCCAGCAGCCCCGGGACAGGACCGTCCTACGAGCAGTACTTC,CASSPGTGPSYEQYF
TRBV10-3,TRBJ2-1,TRBD2,-,TGTGCCACTTTGGAGCGGGGGGAGGGGAATGAGCAGTTCTTC,CATLERGEGNEQFF
TRBV11-2,TRBJ2-1,-,-,TGTGCCAGCAGCATGGGGCCAACACGCCGGGACAATGAGCAGTTCTTC,CASSMGPTRRDNEQFF
TRBV27,TRBJ2-1,-,-,TGTGCCAGCAGTTTTTTCAATGAGCAGTTCTTC,CASSFFNEQFF
TRBV27,TRBJ2-7,TRBD1,-,TGTGCCAGCAGTTACGACAGGGCTGTCTACGAGCAGTACTTC,CASSYDRAVYEQYF
TRBV15,TRBJ2-5,-,-,TGTGCCACCAGCACTAGGGCGGGGTTGGTCGGAGAGACCCAGTACTTC,CATSTRAGLVGETQYF
TRBV4-2,TRBJ1-2,TRBD1,-,TGTGCCAGCAGCCAAGAAAGGACAGGGGATGGCTACACCTTC,CASSQERTGDGYTF
TRBV11-2,TRBJ1-1,-,-,TGTGCCAGCAGCCCGGACGTCGACACTGAAGCTTTCTTT,CASSPDVDTEAFF
TRBV9,TRBJ2-1,-,-,TGTGCCAGCAGCGTAGAGGGGGGACCTCACAATGAGCAGTTCTTC,CASSVEGGPHNEQFF
TRBV6-5,TRBJ1-1,TRBD1,once,TGTGCCAGCAGTGAGCCAGGGGGCACTGAAGCTTTCTTT,CASSEPGGTEAFF
TRBV6-2/TRBV6-3,TRBJ2-2,-,-,TGTGCCAGCAAGGTGAACCAGGAATACACCGGGGAGCTGTTTTTT,CASKVNQEYTGELFF
TRBV7-8,TRBJ2-3,-,once,TGTGCCAGCAGGCCGGGACTCCACACAGATACGCAGTATTTT,CASRPGLHTDTQYF
TRBV4-1,TRBJ2-1,-,-,TGCGCCAGCAGCCAACCTGGGAATGTAGTCAATGAGCAGTTCTTC,CASSQPGNVVNEQFF
TRBV9,TRBJ2-1,TRBD1,-,TGTGCCAGCAGCGCGGGACAGGGTTTTTCCAATGAGCAGTTCTTC,CASSAGQGFSNEQFF
TRBV28,TRBJ2-7,TRBD2,few,TGTGCCAGCAGTTTAGGGGAGGGAGGTTACGAGCAGTACTTC,CASSLGEGGYEQYF
TRBV7-9,TRBJ2-7,-,once,TGTGCCAGCAGCACCAGCGCACAGGGATCCTACGAGCAGTACTTC,CASSTSAQGSYEQYF
TRBV24-1,TRBJ2-3,-,-,TGTGCCACCAGTGATTTGGGATACACAGATACGCAGTATTTT,CATSDLGYTDTQYF
TRBV5-1,TRBJ2-5,TRBD2,-,TGCGCCAGCAGCCCGGGACTAGCGGGAGGGCCGACAGAGACCCAGTACTTC,CASSPGLAGGPTETQYF
TRBV2,TRBJ2-2,TRBD1,-,TGTGCCAGCAGTTTTAACAGGGGAAGCACCGGGGAGCTGTTTTTT,CASSFNRGSTGELFF
TRBV5-1,TRBJ1-1,TRBD1,-,TGCGCCAGCAGCTGGGACAGGGGGCAGATTACGAACACTGAAGCTTTCTTT,CASSWDRGQITNTEAFF
TRBV19,TRBJ2-7,TRBD2,-,TGTGCCAGTAGTATCAGTCATGGGACTAGCGGCTACGAGCAGTACTTC,CASSISHGTSGYEQYF
TRBV30,TRBJ2-2,-,-,TGTGCCTGGAGTAAGCGGCGCACCGGGGAGCTGTTTTTT,CAWSKRRTGELFF
TRBV4-2,TRBJ2-3,TRBD2,-,TGTGCCAGCAGCCAAAACGCGGGGGGGAGGTCAGATACGCAGTATTTT,CASSQNAGGRSDTQYF
TRBV13,TRBJ2-1,TRBD2,-,TGTGCCAGCAGCACACTAGCGGGAGCGGGAAATGAGCAGTTCTTC,CASSTLAGAGNEQFF
TRBV28,TRBJ2-2,-,few,TGTGCCAGCAGTTCCGGACAGAACACCGGGGAGCTGTTTTTT,CASSSGQNTGELFF
TRBV6-1,TRBJ2-4,TRBD2,-,TGTGCCAGCAGGGCGGTGGTAGCGGGGGGGATCTCCAAAAACATTCAGTACTTC,CASRAVVAGGISKNIQYF
TRBV27,TRBJ1-2,-,-,TGTGCCAGCAGTGACCAGAACAGGGTATATGGCTACACCTTC,CASSDQNRVYGYTF
TRBV4-1,TRBJ2-7,TRBD1,-,TGCGCCAGCAGCCAAGTTGAGACAGGGGTCTACGAGCAGTACTTC,CASSQVETGVYEQYF
TRBV1,TRBJ2-1,-,-,TGCACCAGCGCGGGTCCGGCCCCCCTCCACCCCCCGTCCTACAATGAGCAGTTCTTC,CTSAGPAPLHPPSYNEQFF
TRBV7-8,TRBJ2-2,-,-,TGTGCCAGCAGCTTAGTTATGTGGGGAAGGGCCGGGGAGCTGTTTTTT,CASSLVMWGRAGELFF
TRBV12-3/TRBV12-4,TRBJ1-2,TRBD1,-,TGTGCCAGCAGACAGGGGCAGTCTGGCTATGGCTACACCTTC,CASRQGQSGYGYTF
TRBV3-1,TRBJ2-1,TRBD2,-,TGTGCCAGCAGCCAAGTTCTAGTAGCGGGAGACTACAATGAGCAGTTCTTC,CASSQVLVAGDYNEQFF
TRBV27,TRBJ2-7,TRBD2,-,TGTGCCAGCAGTCCCCGCCCTAGCGGGAGCCTCCCCTACGAGCAGTACTTC,CASSPRPSGSLPYEQYF
TRBV27,TRBJ1-1,TRBD1,-,TGTGCCAGCAGTCGGACAGGATCCACTGAAGCTTTCTTT,CASSRTGSTEAFF
TRBV20-1,TRBJ2-3,TRBD2,-,TGCAGTGCTAGTCCGGCTAGCGGGGGGGCAGATACGCAGTATTTT,CSASPASGGADTQYF
TRBV7-2,TRBJ2-5,-,-,TGTGCCAGCAGCTTAGTCTTGGTCGGGGAGACCCAGTACTTC,CASSLVLVGETQYF
TRBV28,TRBJ2-7,-,-,TGTGCCAGCAGAGAAACCGGGACCTCTTACGAGCAGTACTTC,CASRETGTSYEQYF
TRBV7-8,TRBJ1-5,TRBD1,-,TGTGCCAGCAGCTTAGTTACAGGGGTCGGCAATCAGCCCCAGCATTTT,CASSLVTGVGNQPQHF
TRBV5-1,TRBJ1-2,-,-,TGCGCCAGCAGCTTGGATGGGGATAACTATGGCTACACCTTC,CASSLDGDNYGYTF
TRBV27,TRBJ2-5,-,-,TGTGCCAGCAGTTTAATGGACAGCCCCGGGGAGACCCAGTACTTC,CASSLMDSPGETQYF
TRBV5-1,TRBJ1-1,-,-,TGCGCCAGCAGGAGAGGACTCCAGGGGCAGAACACTGAAGCTTTCTTT,CASRRGLQGQNTEAFF